This T cell receptor beta chain appears in the sequencing data of a study of blood T cells in healthy people across ages. The donors, healthy Caucasians from Russia, were aged roughly 6 to 90. Through a sample-barcoded 5' primer and a J-beta primer mix, a second PCR was run for roughly 6 to 11 cycles. Each cDNA molecule received a tag from a template-switch adaptor that had 12 random nucleotides. TCRdb itself ran the 5' RACE reads through MiXCR, one entry per CDR3 protein. The table shows approximately 690,000 distinct CDR3 sequences, with about 43% occurring only once. This clonotype was seen a few times. The antigen remains unidentified. Notes on the study in general: There was no known CMV status for donors, so expanded clonotype changes were possibly confounded. A roughly linear fall in TCR beta diversity per million T cells was seen with increasing age.

The CDR3 sequence is 20 residues long. This sequence originates from an elderly man in good health. The specimen was blood. This chain joins TRBV21-1 and TRBJ2-4; TRBD2, as called in the table, went unchecked against the DNA. TRBV21-1 is flagged as a pseudogene. CDR3 residues: CASSRRLAGDEPLAKNIQYF. In DNA form, the CDR3 reads TGTGCCAGCAGCAGGAGACTAGCGGGGGACGAGCCTCTAGCCAAAAACATTCAGTACTTC.